This TCR beta chain was observed in a study of blood T cell repertoires in COVID-19. CDR1 and CDR2 from the germline V gene are SGHNT and YYREEE (reference sequence). The J segment lost 6 bases and the V segment lost 5 bases, leaving 12 bases of the junction unmatched. This CDR3 has 17 residues. TCRdb's table, derived via immunoSEQ multiplex PCR, lists solely in-frame clones and lacks some. The table records 55,000 to 80,000 clones, 89% of them present only once. The chain links TRBV5-4 to TRBJ2-3, with 13 bases identical to TRBD2. This TCR derives from a man older than 75 with acute or convalescent COVID-19. The sample was peripheral blood. The DNA for the CDR3 is TGTGCCAGCAGTTCTGGGACTAGCGGGGTGGGCTCCGATACGCAGTATTTT. It yields the protein CASSSGTSGVGSDTQYF. Full variable domain (rest looked up from reference TRBV5-4 and TRBJ2-3): ETGVTQSPTHLIKTRGQQVTLRCSSQSGHNTVSWYQQALGQGPQFIFQYYREEENGRGNFPPRFSGLQFPNYSSELNVNALELDDSALYLCASSSGTSGVGSDTQYFGPGTRLTVL.